These 12 T cell receptor beta chains originate from one sample sequenced in a study of T cells in Graves' hyperthyroidism and ophthalmopathy. RNA transcripts yielded amplified TCR beta CDR3 regions. The TCR CDR3 first-round RT-PCR relied on the HTBI primer set. TCRdb ran MiXCR on the multiplex PCR reads and lists one entry per CDR3 protein. The data contain a few hundred thousand distinct CDR3 sequences, roughly 15% of them singletons. The sample was blood. The receptors come from a woman in her 30s with Graves' ophthalmopathy.

This clonotype has just a few counts. This chain connects TRBV24-1 to TRBJ2-1; TRBD1 or TRBD2 may be the D gene (5 bases each). In germline, CDR1 is KGHDR, CDR2 SFDVKD. V was clipped by 4 bases and J by 5 bases, with 17 bases between them. The CDR3 spans 16 residues. The CDR3 DNA reads as TGTGCCACCAGTGACCCCGGGACCCAGACCGACAATGAGCAGTTCTTC. This codes for CATSDPGTQTDNEQFF.

V gene TRBV7-9 combines with J gene TRBJ1-2; D not resolved. Per germline, CDR1 SEHNR and CDR2 FQNEAQ (reference sequence). This CDR3 comprises 14 residues. V lost 3 bases, J lost 8 bases, and 16 bases lay in between. The CDR3 DNA reads as TGTGCCAGCAGCTTGGAAGGCGGGATGGGAGGCTACACCTTC. This sequence encodes CASSLEGGMGGYTF.

The V gene is TRBV6-1, the J gene TRBJ2-1, with D perhaps TRBD1 or TRBD2 (6 bases each). CDR1 and CDR2 (germline): MNHNS, SASEGT. The CDR3 sequence is 17 residues long. V shed 6 bases and J shed 9 bases, with 27 bases lying between them. As DNA, the CDR3 is TGTGCCAGCAGCATATATACCGGGGGCAGGGCCGAGGCTGAGCAGTTCTTC. This codes for CASSIYTGGRAEAEQFF.

The chain links TRBV2 to TRBJ2-7, with 9 bases matching TRBD2. Germline values: CDR1 SNHLY, CDR2 FYNNEI. Trimming took 1 base from V and 1 from J; bases not matched to a gene: 8. The CDR3 runs 17 residues. CDR3 in amino acids: CASSEVLSGGDSYEQYF. CDR3 coding DNA: TGTGCCAGCAGTGAAGTTCTTAGCGGGGGTGATTCCTACGAGCAGTACTTC. Combining the CDR3 with reference TRBV2 and TRBJ2-7 gives the whole variable domain EPEVTQTPSHQVTQMGQEVILRCVPISNHLYFYWYRQILGQKVEFLVSFYNNEISEKSEIFDDQFSVERPDGSNFTLKIRSTKLEDSAMYFCASSEVLSGGDSYEQYFGPGTRLTVT.

This clonotype was counted ten times or more. This rearrangement joins TRBV20-1 to TRBJ1-6; 8 nucleotides align to TRBD1. The CDR3 has 19 amino acids. Germline V gives CDR1 DFQATT, CDR2 SNEGSKA (reference sequence). V lost 0 bases to trimming and J lost 6 bases; unmatched junction nucleotides: 16. CDR3 sequence (DNA): TGCAGTGCTAGAGATCTTAGGGACAGGAGCCTTAGTTTTAATTCACCCCTCCACTTT. It specifies CSARDLRDRSLSFNSPLHF.

This clonotype was recorded at least ten times. This rearrangement joins TRBV20-1 to TRBJ2-1; unclear D gene. The CDR3 runs to 14 residues. The V gene's germline CDR1 is DFQATT and CDR2 SNEGSKA (reference sequence). With 4 bases removed from V and 3 bases from J, the gap between germline ends came to 13 bases. CDR3 loop: CSAKVQFNYNEQFF. As DNA, the CDR3 is TGCAGTGCTAAGGTCCAGTTTAACTACAATGAGCAGTTCTTC.

This clonotype was seen at least ten times. The chain has TRBV6-5 and TRBJ2-5; 8 bases fit TRBD1. The CDR3 has 16 amino acids. V lost 2 bases to trimming and J lost 5 bases; unmatched junction nucleotides: 10. The germline CDR1 and CDR2 sequences are MNHEY and SVGAGI. CDR3 sequence (DNA): TGTGCCAGCAGTTACCAGATCGACAGGGGTGAGGAGACCCAGTACTTC. It is translated as CASSYQIDRGEETQYF.

V gene TRBV7-2 combines with J gene TRBJ2-3; 9 positions match TRBD2. V lost 1 base to trimming and J lost 2 bases; unmatched junction nucleotides: 4. The germline gives CDR1 SGHTA, CDR2 FQGNSA. This CDR3 contains 16 residues. The CDR3 nucleotides read TGTGCCAGCAGCTTAGAAGAGCGGGGGGACACAGATACGCAGTATTTT. Amino acid sequence: CASSLEERGDTDTQYF.

The table lists this clonotype with many counts. The chain carries TRBV30 and TRBJ1-5, with D hard to call. The V gene's germline CDR1 is GTSNPN and CDR2 SVGIG (reference sequence). V lost 3 bases and J lost 6, with 15 bases in between. The length of the CDR3 is 14 residues. This chain's CDR3 is CAWSAPPRSQPQHF. The CDR3 DNA is TGTGCCTGGAGCGCCCCTCCCCGGTCTCAGCCCCAGCATTTT.

The chain links TRBV27 to TRBJ1-2; 8 positions match TRBD1. The CDR3 has 14 residues. The germline CDR1 and CDR2 sequences are MNHEY and SMNVEV (reference sequence). J lost 3 bases, V lost 5 bases, and 5 bases had no gene match. CDR3 residues: CASSRTGRHYGYTF. The CDR3 nucleotides are TGTGCCAGCAGTCGGACAGGGAGACACTATGGCTACACCTTC.

CDR3 bases: TGTGCCACCAGTGATTTTGGGGGTAACTATGGCTACACCTTC. It codes for CATSDFGGNYGYTF. The chain employs TRBV24-1 and TRBJ1-2; D perhaps matches TRBD1 (5 bases). Germline V gene sequence: CDR1 KGHDR, CDR2 SFDVKD. This CDR3 has 14 amino acids. V lost 1 base, J lost 1 base, and 6 bases lay in between.

At least ten counts were recorded for this clonotype. J is TRBJ1-1 and V is TRBV7-8, with D possibly being TRBD1 (6 bases). Germline V gene lookup returns CDR1 SGHVS and CDR2 FQNEAQ. V lost 6 bases and J lost 4, with 21 bases in between. The CDR3 contains 16 residues. The CDR3 DNA reads TGTGCCAGCAGTTATAAAGAGGTCCCCAGGGGCACTGAAGCTTTCTTT. This encodes CASSYKEVPRGTEAFF.